The present T cell receptor (beta chain) was sequenced within a study of cytomegalovirus exposure and HLA in healthy donors. General study findings and limits: Follow-up analysis later connected one missense variant in DCLRE1C with trimming of TCR beta V- and J-genes.

A word on this clone: Its target is unknown.

Use of 60 Vbeta and 13 Jbeta primers characterized the PCR. This table comes from immunoSEQ multiplex PCR, and its TCRdb copy is limited to in-frame clones, with some not included. The sample lists 120,000 or so clones; about 80% were seen once. The length of the CDR3 is 13 residues. V lost 5 bases to trimming and J lost 1 base, with 9 bases between them. Per germline, CDR1 SNHLY and CDR2 FYNNEI. This clonotype originated in a man aged 35-49 years in good health and CMV-seronegative. V and J are TRBV2 and TRBJ2-7; D not resolved. The specimen sequenced was PBMCs. DNA of the CDR3: TGTGCCAGCAGTCCCGGTACTTCCTACGAGCAGTACTTC. Amino acids: CASSPGTSYEQYF.